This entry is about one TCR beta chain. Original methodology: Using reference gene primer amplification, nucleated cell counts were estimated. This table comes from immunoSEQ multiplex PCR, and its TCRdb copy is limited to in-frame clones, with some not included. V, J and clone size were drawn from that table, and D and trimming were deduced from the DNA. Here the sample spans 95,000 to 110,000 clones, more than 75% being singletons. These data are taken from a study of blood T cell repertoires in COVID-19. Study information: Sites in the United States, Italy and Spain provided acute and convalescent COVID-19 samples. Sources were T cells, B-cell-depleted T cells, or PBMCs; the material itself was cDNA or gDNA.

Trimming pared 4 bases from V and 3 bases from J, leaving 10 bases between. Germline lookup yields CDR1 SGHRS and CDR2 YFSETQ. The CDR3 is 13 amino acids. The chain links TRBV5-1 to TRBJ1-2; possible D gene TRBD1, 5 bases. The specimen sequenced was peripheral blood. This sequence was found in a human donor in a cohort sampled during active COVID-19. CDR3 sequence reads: CASSPMTDYGYTF. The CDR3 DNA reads TGCGCCAGCAGCCCTATGACAGACTATGGCTACACCTTC.